What follows describes a single T cell receptor beta chain. The antigen remains unidentified. The CDR3 runs 16 residues. V gave up 4 bases and J gave up 2 bases; unmatched junction bases: 5. Germline lookup yields CDR1 SGHRS and CDR2 YFSETQ. One entry per CDR3 protein results from TCRdb running MiXCR on the RT-PCR reads. The data contain 550,000 to 800,000 distinct CDR3 sequences, 11% to 15% of them singletons. This sample stems from a study of response to subunit inactivated influenza vaccine. Study-level findings and limits: Authors proposed each seasonal influenza vaccination draws in few new T cells.

The chain carries TRBV5-1 and TRBJ2-1; 11 nucleotides align to TRBD2. The receptor comes from a man aged 50-60 years who received an inactivated influenza vaccine. Sample: PBMCs from blood, taken roughly 15 days before vaccination. CDR3 coding DNA: TGCGCCAGCAGCCGTACGGGACTAGCGGCCTACAATGAGCAGTTCTTC. Translated: CASSRTGLAAYNEQFF. The full variable domain, with the rest looked up from reference TRBV5-1 and TRBJ2-1, is KAGVTQTPRYLIKTRGQQVTLSCSPISGHRSVSWYQQTPGQGLQFLFEYFSETQRNKGNFPGRFSGRQFSNSRSEMNVSTLELGDSALYLCASSRTGLAAYNEQFFGPGTRLTVL.